The 26 T cell receptor beta chains presented below share a single source sample, sequenced in a study of blood T cell repertoires in COVID-19. Generated by immunoSEQ multiplex PCR, the TCRdb table keeps only in-frame clones and is missing some. Of about 50,000 clones in the sample, around 85% were seen once. The sequenced material came from peripheral blood. The receptor source for this set is a human donor in a cohort sampled during active COVID-19.

This clone was seen a single time. The rearrangement links TRBV5-5 to TRBJ2-1, with D unclear. This CDR3 is built from 16 residues. Per germline, CDR1 SGHKS and CDR2 YYEKEE (reference sequence). V lost 1 base and J 3 bases, leaving 14 bases between the germline ends. In DNA form, the CDR3 reads TGTGCCAGCAGCTTGATGCGCGGTGCTTACTACAATGAGCAGTTCTTC. This gives the protein CASSLMRGAYYNEQFF.

The gene calls are TRBV7-9 and TRBJ2-7; possible D gene TRBD1, 5 bases. The CDR3 runs to 14 residues. V gave up 1 base and J gave up 6 bases, with 13 bases separating them. CDR1 and CDR2 (germline): SEHNR, FQNEAQ (reference sequence). The CDR3 DNA sequence: TGTGCCAGCAGCTTAGAAGCCAGGGTCTCCGAGCAGTACTTC. It specifies CASSLEARVSEQYF.

The rearrangement joins TRBV3-1 (or the pseudogene TRBV3-2) to TRBJ1-1; unclear D gene. CDR1 is LGHDT, CDR2 YNNKEL, per germline (reference sequence). Trimming removed 1 base from V and 11 bases from J, with 17 bases in between. CDR3 length: 14 residues. As DNA, the CDR3 is TGTGCCAGCAGCCAAGGGGCAGGTCCATCGGTTGCTTTCTTT. Amino acids: CASSQGAGPSVAFF.

This rearrangement joins TRBV25-1 to TRBJ2-5; 10 positions match TRBD1. The CDR3 totals 15 residues. Germline trimming cut 3 bases from V and 6 bases from J; bases unmatched to any gene: 7. CDR1 and CDR2 (germline): MGHDK, SYGVNS. CDR3 sequence: CASSETGQGKKTQYF. The CDR3, as DNA: TGTGCCAGCAGTGAGACGGGACAGGGGAAGAAGACCCAGTACTTC.

The chain recombines TRBV7-3 with TRBJ2-5, with D possibly TRBD1 on 7 matching bases. V lost 4 bases and J lost 5, with 11 bases in between. The CDR3 has 13 amino acids. Germline CDR1 is SGHTA and CDR2 is FQGTGA. CDR3 loop: CASSSTGRETQYF. CDR3 DNA: TGTGCCAGCAGCTCGACAGGGAGGGAGACCCAGTACTTC.

This clone was counted a few times. This sequence joins TRBV18 and TRBJ1-2; D gene unclear. This CDR3 region has 15 residues. The ends were cut back, 6 bases at V and 4 bases at J, with 18 bases in the middle. Germline lookup yields CDR1 KGHSH and CDR2 LQKENI. The CDR3 bases are TGTGCCAGCTCCCTAGTTGGTCAACCCATCTATGGCTACACCTTC. This gives the protein CASSLVGQPIYGYTF.

CDR3 sequence reads: CATSRDMGSGTEAFF. The CDR3, as DNA: TGTGCCACCAGCAGAGATATGGGTTCGGGCACTGAAGCTTTCTTT. V usage is TRBV15 and J usage is TRBJ1-1; D unresolved. Trimming left V 0 bases short and J 4 bases short, with 12 bases between. Germline-derived CDR1 and CDR2 are LNHNV and YYDKDF (reference sequence). This CDR3 region has 15 residues.

This chain connects TRBV6-1 to TRBJ1-3; perhaps TRBD1 as D (5 bases). V was shortened by 4 bases and J by 4 bases, with 20 bases between the two germline ends. Per the germline V gene, CDR1 is MNHNS and CDR2 is SASEGT. The CDR3 has 17 residues. The CDR3 DNA reads as TGTGCCAGCAGTGCCCAGGACATGAAACGCTCCGGAAACACCATATATTTT. Translated: CASSAQDMKRSGNTIYF.

V usage is TRBV30 and J usage is TRBJ2-5, with 10 bases matching TRBD1. J lost 4 bases, V lost 2 bases, and 1 base had no gene match. CDR1 and CDR2 (germline): GTSNPN, SVGIG (reference sequence). This CDR3 contains 13 residues. CDR3 sequence (DNA): TGTGCCTGGAGTCGGGACAGGGGAGAGACCCAGTACTTC. This codes for CAWSRDRGETQYF.

The rearrangement links TRBV5-5 to TRBJ2-1; D ambiguous. The CDR3 is 12 amino acids. V was clipped by 2 bases and J by 4 bases, with 4 bases between them. Germline CDR1 reads SGHKS; CDR2 reads YYEKEE (reference sequence). The CDR3 region is CASSLIYNEQFF. CDR3 in DNA: TGTGCCAGCAGCTTAATATACAATGAGCAGTTCTTC.

This sequence joins TRBV6-1 and TRBJ2-7; the match to TRBD1 covers 7 bases. CDR3 length equals 16 residues. V gave up 3 bases and J gave up 0 bases; unmatched junction bases: 8. CDR1 and CDR2 from the germline V gene are MNHNS and SASEGT. The CDR3 loop is CASSDRQGPSSYEQYF. The CDR3 DNA reads TGTGCCAGCAGTGACCGACAGGGTCCCTCCTCCTACGAGCAGTACTTC.

V usage is TRBV6-5 and J usage is TRBJ1-2; 9 nucleotides align to TRBD1. The germline V gene encodes CDR1 MNHEY and CDR2 SVGAGI. CDR3 length: 15 amino acids. The junction had 8 bases not matched to a gene; V was cut back by 6 bases and J by 3 bases. As DNA, the CDR3 is TGTGCCAGCAGCGAGGGGGACAGGGTGTACTATGGCTACACCTTC. Residues: CASSEGDRVYYGYTF.

CDR3 sequence (DNA): TGTGCCAGCAGTTTCTTCCGGCTAGCGGGAAACCAAGAGACCCAGTACTTC. Amino acid sequence: CASSFFRLAGNQETQYF. The chain carries TRBV28 and TRBJ2-5, with 9 bases matching TRBD2. Germline-derived CDR1 and CDR2 are MDHEN and SYDVKM. Germline trimming cut 3 bases from V and 0 bases from J; bases unmatched to any gene: 8. There are 17 residues in the CDR3.

The V call is TRBV7-3, the J call TRBJ2-1, with D possibly matching TRBD1 (6 bases). CDR1 is SGHTA and CDR2 is FQGTGA in the germline V gene. Trimming took 1 base from V and 3 from J, leaving 13 bases between them. There are 16 residues in the CDR3. CDR3 nucleotides: TGTGCCAGCAGCTTAATGGGGCAGGGGAACTACAATGAGCAGTTCTTC. This gives the protein CASSLMGQGNYNEQFF.

The chain is built from TRBV2 and TRBJ1-1; D is perhaps TRBD1 (5 bases). Per the germline V gene, CDR1 is SNHLY and CDR2 is FYNNEI. CDR3 length: 13 residues. Trimming took off 6 bases at V and 10 bases at J, with 18 bases between the two ends. CDR3 bases: TGTGCCAGCAGGGACACCTTTGGGGGGGTAGCTTTCTTT. Amino acids: CASRDTFGGVAFF. The full variable domain, rest sourced from reference TRBV2 and TRBJ1-1, is EPEVTQTPSHQVTQMGQEVILRCVPISNHLYFYWYRQILGQKVEFLVSFYNNEISEKSEIFDDQFSVERPDGSNFTLKIRSTKLEDSAMYFCASRDTFGGVAFFGQGTRLTVV.

The chain is built from TRBV6-4 and TRBJ2-3; possibly TRBD1 for D (5 bases). This CDR3 is 15 amino acids long. The germline gives CDR1 MRHNA, CDR2 SNTAGT. Trimming stripped 3 bases from V and 2 bases from J, with 12 bases between. Here the CDR3 reads CASSEGREDTDTQYF. CDR3 in DNA: TGTGCCAGCAGTGAAGGCAGGGAAGACACAGATACGCAGTATTTT.

This chain joins TRBV6-1 and TRBJ1-1; a weak D match, TRBD1 (5 bases). V was cut by 1 base and J by 6 bases, with 12 bases left in between. Germline CDR1 is MNHNS and CDR2 is SASEGT. The CDR3 extends over 14 amino acids. The CDR3 coding sequence is TGTGCCAGCAGTGAAGACAGGCGTAGGGCTGAAGCTTTCTTT. Translating it yields CASSEDRRRAEAFF.

V gene TRBV3-1 (or the pseudogene TRBV3-2) combines with J gene TRBJ2-1, with 8 bases fitting TRBD2. Per the germline V gene, CDR1 is LGHDT and CDR2 is YNNKEL (reference sequence). The CDR3 spans 15 residues. After removal of 4 bases from V and 11 bases from J, the junction contained 13 bases not matched to a gene. Written as DNA, the CDR3 is TGTGCCAGCAGCCTACGGACTAGCTCCGGATGGCAGCAGTTCTTC. This translates into CASSLRTSSGWQQFF.

This clone was counted a few times. The chain joins TRBV3-1 (or the pseudogene TRBV3-2) to TRBJ1-5; D may be TRBD1 (5 bases). V gave up 3 bases and J gave up 6 bases, with 6 bases separating them. There are 12 residues in the CDR3. In germline, CDR1 is LGHDT, CDR2 YNNKEL (reference sequence). The CDR3 here is CASSQGRQPQHF. CDR3 sequence (DNA): TGTGCCAGCAGCCAGGGGCGTCAGCCCCAGCATTTT.

The J gene is TRBJ2-7, the V gene TRBV7-2, with a possible D match to TRBD1 (5 bases). The V gene lost 1 base and the J gene lost 2 bases, with 15 bases spanning the gap. CDR1 is SGHTA, CDR2 FQGNSA, per germline. The CDR3 consists of 16 residues. The CDR3 is CASSLGRGSRAYEQYF. The CDR3 bases are TGTGCCAGCAGCTTAGGAAGGGGTTCTCGGGCCTACGAGCAGTACTTC.

The J gene is TRBJ2-3, the V gene TRBV25-1; D is perhaps TRBD2 (6 bases). The CDR3 totals 15 residues. The V gene lost 3 bases and the J gene lost 2 bases, with 12 bases spanning the gap. Germline CDR1 reads MGHDK; CDR2 reads SYGVNS. The chain's CDR3 is CASSDRWGLTDTQYF. The CDR3 region has the DNA TGTGCCAGCAGTGATCGTTGGGGACTCACAGATACGCAGTATTTT.

V and J are TRBV29-1 and TRBJ1-1; the match to TRBD1 covers 7 bases. Germline lookup yields CDR1 SQVTM and CDR2 ANQGSEA. This CDR3 comprises 14 residues. The V gene end was trimmed by 4 bases and the J gene end by 2 bases; junction bases not matched to a gene: 7. DNA of the CDR3: TGCAGCGTTGCGAGGACAGGATTAAACACTGAAGCTTTCTTT. Translation gives CSVARTGLNTEAFF.

This clone was picked up a small number of times. CDR3 DNA: TGTGCCAGTAGTCCGGACAGGGGGCGAGAACAGCCCCAGCATTTT. Amino acid sequence: CASSPDRGREQPQHF. This chain joins TRBV19 and TRBJ1-5; TRBD1 matches at 11 bases. CDR1 LNHDA and CDR2 SQIVND come from the germline V gene (reference sequence). This CDR3 has 15 residues. The V gene end was trimmed by 5 bases and the J gene end by 7 bases; junction bases not matched to a gene: 7.

V and J are TRBV28 and TRBJ2-7; 12 bases fit TRBD2. This CDR3 has 15 amino acids. Germline lookup yields CDR1 MDHEN and CDR2 SYDVKM. V dropped 5 bases and J dropped 7; count of bases not matched to a gene: 9. The CDR3 region is CASSQTSGRLGEQYF. For the CDR3, the DNA is TGTGCCAGCAGTCAGACTAGCGGGAGATTGGGGGAGCAGTACTTC.

The V call is TRBV5-1, the J call TRBJ1-4, with 8 positions matching TRBD1. Per germline, CDR1 SGHRS and CDR2 YFSETQ. The CDR3 has 16 residues. J was trimmed by 8 bases and V by 4 bases; bases with no gene match: 13. CDR3 protein: CASSPGTGTRLEKLFF. The CDR3, as DNA: TGCGCCAGCAGCCCGGGGACAGGCACCCGCCTCGAAAAACTGTTTTTT.

The V gene is TRBV19, the J gene TRBJ2-1; D ambiguous. This CDR3 has 14 residues. From germline, CDR1 is LNHDA and CDR2 SQIVND (reference sequence). The V and J ends lost 2 bases and 6 bases respectively, with 11 bases between them. This CDR3 reads CASSISVSANEQFF. The CDR3 nucleotides read TGTGCCAGTAGTATAAGCGTCTCCGCCAATGAGCAGTTCTTC.